This T cell receptor (beta chain) was sequenced during a study of T cells in localized non-small cell lung cancer. Overall study findings and caveats: In adjacent lung appeared a median 57 of the top 100 tumor clones. Without multi-region sequencing, intratumor heterogeneity could not be excluded.

Germline CDR1 is SGHVS and CDR2 is FQNEAQ. Trimming removed 5 bases from V and 11 bases from J, with 19 bases in between. This CDR3 comprises 14 residues. Measured with immunoSEQ multiplex PCR; TCRdb has only the in-frame clones, and not every one. The sample includes just over 15,000 clones, 80% to 90% of them seen just once. Comment on this clone: The target antigen is unknown.

The sample was peripheral blood mononuclear cells, taken before any cancer treatment. V is TRBV7-8 and J is TRBJ2-1; D possibly corresponds to TRBD2 (5 bases). This clonotype was sampled from a male donor at least 60 years old with stage II lung adenocarcinoma. The CDR3 sequence is CASSPEDPRFKQFF. The CDR3 DNA is TGTGCCAGCAGCCCGGAGGACCCCCGATTTAAGCAGTTCTTC.